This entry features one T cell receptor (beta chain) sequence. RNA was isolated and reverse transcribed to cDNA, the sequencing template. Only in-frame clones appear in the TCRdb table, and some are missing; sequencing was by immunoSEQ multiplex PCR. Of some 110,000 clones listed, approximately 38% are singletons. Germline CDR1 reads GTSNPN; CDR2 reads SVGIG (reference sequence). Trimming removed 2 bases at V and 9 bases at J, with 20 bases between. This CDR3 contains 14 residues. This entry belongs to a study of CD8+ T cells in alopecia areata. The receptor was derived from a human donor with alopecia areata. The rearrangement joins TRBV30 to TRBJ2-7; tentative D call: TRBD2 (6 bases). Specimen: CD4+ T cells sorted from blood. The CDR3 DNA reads TGTGCCTGGAGTCTCCCCGGGAGCATGAGGGGGCAGTACTTC. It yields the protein CAWSLPGSMRGQYF.